The sequence of this T cell receptor beta chain was determined in a study of blood T cell repertoires in COVID-19. The overall study: Acute and convalescent COVID-19 specimens originated in the United States, Italy and Spain. Sources were T cells, B-cell-depleted T cells, or PBMCs; the material itself was cDNA or gDNA.

This CDR3 is 14 amino acids long. The germline V gene has CDR1 SGHTA and CDR2 FQGNSA. V lost 0 bases, J lost 0 bases, and 6 bases lay in between. As originally analysed: Amplification from reference gene primers served as the basis for estimated nucleated cell counts. Profiled with immunoSEQ multiplex PCR; TCRdb holds only in-frame clones, not every one. V, J and clone size are those of that table, while D and trimming were read from the DNA. This sample carries approximately 230,000 clones, around 84% of them seen once, and the ten largest clones take over 1.5%. This clone was seen just once. Assignment of participants to cohorts was predicated upon participant-reported clinical history.

V usage is TRBV7-2 and J usage is TRBJ2-7, with unresolved D. The clonotype comes from a man aged 35 to 55 who had recovered from COVID-19. Sequencing used PBMCs or T cells enriched from blood (not recorded which). The CDR3 DNA follows: TGTGCCAGCAGCTTAGCTGGCAACTCCTACGAGCAGTACTTC. Residues: CASSLAGNSYEQYF.